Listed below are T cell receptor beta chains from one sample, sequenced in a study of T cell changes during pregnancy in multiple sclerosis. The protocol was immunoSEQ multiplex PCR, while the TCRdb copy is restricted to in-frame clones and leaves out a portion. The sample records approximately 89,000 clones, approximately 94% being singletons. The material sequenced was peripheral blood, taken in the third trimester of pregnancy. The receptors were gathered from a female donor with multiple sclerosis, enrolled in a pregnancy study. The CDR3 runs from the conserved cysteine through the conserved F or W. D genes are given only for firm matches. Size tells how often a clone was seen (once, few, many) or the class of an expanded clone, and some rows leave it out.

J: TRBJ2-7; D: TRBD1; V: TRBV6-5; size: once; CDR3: CASSYSTGGSYEQYF; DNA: TGTGCCAGCAGTTACTCGACAGGGGGCAGCTACGAGCAGTACTTC
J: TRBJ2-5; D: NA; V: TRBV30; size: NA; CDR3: CAWSIFKQQYF; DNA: TGTGCCTGGAGTATATTTAAACAGCAATACTTC
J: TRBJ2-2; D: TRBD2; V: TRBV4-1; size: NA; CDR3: CASSQPGGPPGELFF; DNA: TGCGCCAGCAGCCAACCGGGGGGGCCCCCCGGGGAGCTGTTTTTT
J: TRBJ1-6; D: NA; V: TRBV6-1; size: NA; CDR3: CASGWGGLGSPLHF; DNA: TGTGCCAGTGGGTGGGGAGGGCTGGGATCACCCCTCCACTTT
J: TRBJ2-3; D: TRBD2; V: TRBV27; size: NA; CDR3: CASMDPSGATDTQYF; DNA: TGTGCCAGCATGGACCCTAGCGGGGCCACAGATACGCAGTATTTT
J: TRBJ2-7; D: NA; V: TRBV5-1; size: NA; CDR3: CASSLGTGYLDEQYF; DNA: TGCGCCAGCAGCTTGGGAACAGGGTATCTTGACGAGCAGTACTTC
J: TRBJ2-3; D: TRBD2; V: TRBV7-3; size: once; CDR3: CASSLSGGAPDTQYF; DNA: TGTGCCAGCAGCCTGAGCGGGGGAGCGCCAGATACGCAGTATTTT
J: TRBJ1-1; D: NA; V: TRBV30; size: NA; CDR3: CAWGKELVGTEAFF; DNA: TGTGCCTGGGGAAAGGAACTCGTCGGGACTGAAGCTTTCTTT
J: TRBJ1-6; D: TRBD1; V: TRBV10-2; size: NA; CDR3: CASSDIPNRGSPLHF; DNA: TGCGCCAGCAGTGACATCCCCAACAGGGGCTCACCCCTCCACTTT
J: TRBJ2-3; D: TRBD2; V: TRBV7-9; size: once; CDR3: CASSHRGGTSGADTQYF; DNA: TGTGCCAGCAGCCATCGGGGGGGGACTAGCGGGGCAGATACGCAGTATTTT
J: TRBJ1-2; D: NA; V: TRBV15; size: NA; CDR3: CATSRDRGVRYGYTF; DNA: TGTGCCACCAGCAGAGATCGAGGCGTTAGATATGGCTACACCTTC
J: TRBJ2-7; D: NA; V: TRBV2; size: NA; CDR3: CASSEGVGLSSYEQYF; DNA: TGTGCCAGCAGTGAAGGGGTGGGACTTAGCTCCTACGAGCAGTACTTC
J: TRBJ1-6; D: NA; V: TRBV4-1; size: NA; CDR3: CASSQEQDSHISYNSPLHF; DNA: TGCGCCAGCAGCCAAGAACAGGACAGCCATATTTCCTATAATTCACCCCTCCACTTT
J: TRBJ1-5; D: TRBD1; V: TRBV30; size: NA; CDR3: CAWTKGAAGNQPQHF; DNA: TGTGCCTGGACCAAGGGGGCTGCGGGCAATCAGCCCCAGCATTTT
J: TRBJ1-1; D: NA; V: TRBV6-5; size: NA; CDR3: CASSYRRNTEAFF; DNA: TGTGCCAGCAGTTATCGCAGAAACACTGAAGCTTTCTTT
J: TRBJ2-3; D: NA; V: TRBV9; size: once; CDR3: CASSVGNGAADTQYF; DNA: TGTGCCAGCAGCGTAGGGAATGGGGCCGCAGATACGCAGTATTTT
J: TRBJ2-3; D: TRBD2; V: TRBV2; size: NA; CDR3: CASRASSGATDTQYF; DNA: TGTGCCAGCAGGGCGTCTAGCGGGGCGACAGATACGCAGTATTTT
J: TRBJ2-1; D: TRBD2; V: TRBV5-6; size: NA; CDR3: CASSSRAGPSYNEQFF; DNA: TGTGCCAGCAGCTCCAGAGCGGGGCCCTCCTACAATGAGCAGTTCTTC
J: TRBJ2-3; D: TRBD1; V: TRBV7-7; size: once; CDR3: CASSPGQGLDTQYF; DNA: TGTGCTAGCAGTCCAGGACAGGGTTTGGATACGCAGTATTTT
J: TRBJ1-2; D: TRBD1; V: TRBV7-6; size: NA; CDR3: CASSRWEMTGGDYGYTF; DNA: TGTGCCAGCAGCCGTTGGGAGATGACAGGGGGCGACTATGGCTACACCTTC
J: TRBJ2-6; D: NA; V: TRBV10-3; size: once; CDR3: CAISEQEGRFPGANVLTF; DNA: TGTGCCATCAGTGAACAAGAGGGCCGGTTCCCTGGGGCCAACGTCCTGACTTTC
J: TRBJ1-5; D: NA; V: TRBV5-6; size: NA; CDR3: CASSLRGSSQPQHF; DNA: TGTGCCAGCAGCTTAAGGGGCAGCAGTCAGCCCCAGCATTTT
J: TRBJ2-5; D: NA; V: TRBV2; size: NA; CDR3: CASRGGLETQYF; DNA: TGTGCCAGCAGAGGGGGTTTGGAGACCCAGTACTTC
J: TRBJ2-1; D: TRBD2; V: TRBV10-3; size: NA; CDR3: CAISEDERGAGSEQFF; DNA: TGTGCCATCAGTGAGGACGAGCGGGGGGCGGGAAGTGAGCAGTTCTTC
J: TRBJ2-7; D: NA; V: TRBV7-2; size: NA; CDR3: CASSLVSSSYEQYF; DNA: TGTGCCAGCAGCTTAGTTTCGAGCTCCTACGAGCAGTACTTC
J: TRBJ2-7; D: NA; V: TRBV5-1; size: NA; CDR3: CASSSGTLYEQYF; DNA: TGCGCCAGCAGTTCCGGGACACTCTACGAGCAGTACTTC
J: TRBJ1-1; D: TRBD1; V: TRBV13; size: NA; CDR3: CASSSGQGADTEAFF; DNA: TGTGCCAGCAGCTCCGGACAGGGGGCCGACACTGAAGCTTTCTTT
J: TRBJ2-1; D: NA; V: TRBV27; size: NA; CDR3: CASSPDSNEQFF; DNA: TGTGCCAGCAGTCCGGACAGTAATGAGCAGTTCTTC
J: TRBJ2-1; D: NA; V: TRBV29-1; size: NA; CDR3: CSVFRQCKSNEQFF; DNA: TGCAGCGTTTTCAGACAGTGTAAGTCGAATGAGCAGTTCTTC
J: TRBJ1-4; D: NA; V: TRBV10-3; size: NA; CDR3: CAISDGSKAEPYGRRLFF; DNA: TGTGCCATCAGTGATGGTTCCAAGGCGGAGCCGTATGGTCGGAGACTGTTTTTT
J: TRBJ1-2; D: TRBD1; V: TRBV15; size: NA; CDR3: CATSRVTGQGKGYTF; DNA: TGTGCCACCAGCAGAGTGACCGGACAGGGGAAAGGCTACACCTTC
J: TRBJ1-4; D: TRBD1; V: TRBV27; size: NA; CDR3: CASRRQGSNEKLFF; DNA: TGTGCCAGCAGGAGACAGGGTTCAAATGAAAAACTGTTTTTT
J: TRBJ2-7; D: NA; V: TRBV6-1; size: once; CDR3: CASSEARLRAGRYEQYF; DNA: TGTGCCAGCAGTGAAGCACGGCTGAGGGCAGGAAGGTACGAGCAGTACTTC